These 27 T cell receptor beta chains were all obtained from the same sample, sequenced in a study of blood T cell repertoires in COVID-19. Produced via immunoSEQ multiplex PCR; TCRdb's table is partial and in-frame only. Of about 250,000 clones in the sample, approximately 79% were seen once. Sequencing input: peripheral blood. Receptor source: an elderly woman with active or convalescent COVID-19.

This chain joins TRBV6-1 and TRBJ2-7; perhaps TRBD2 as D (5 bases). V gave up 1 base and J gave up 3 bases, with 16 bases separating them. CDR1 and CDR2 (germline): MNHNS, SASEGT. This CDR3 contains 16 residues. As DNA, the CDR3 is TGTGCCAGCAGTGAAGGACATGCGGGCGCAGGCTACGAGCAGTACTTC. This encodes CASSEGHAGAGYEQYF.

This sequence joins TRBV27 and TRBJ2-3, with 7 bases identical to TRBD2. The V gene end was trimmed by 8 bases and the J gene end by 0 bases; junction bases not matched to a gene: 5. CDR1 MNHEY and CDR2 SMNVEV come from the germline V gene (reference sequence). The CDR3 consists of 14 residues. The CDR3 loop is CASGASGSTDTQYF. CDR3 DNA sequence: TGTGCCAGCGGAGCTAGCGGTAGCACAGATACGCAGTATTTT.

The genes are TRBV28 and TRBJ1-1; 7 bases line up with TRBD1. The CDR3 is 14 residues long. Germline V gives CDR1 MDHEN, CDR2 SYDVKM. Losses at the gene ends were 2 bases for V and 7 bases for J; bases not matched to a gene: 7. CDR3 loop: CASSLTIWDSEAFF. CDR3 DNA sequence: TGTGCCAGCAGTTTAACTATTTGGGACAGTGAAGCTTTCTTT.

CDR3 sequence reads: CAWINTEAFF. The CDR3 DNA follows: TGTGCCTGGATAAACACTGAAGCTTTCTTT. The chain employs TRBV30 and TRBJ1-1, with D unresolved. V lost 4 bases, J lost 2 bases, and 2 bases lay in between. The CDR3 sequence is 10 residues long. Germline V lookup: CDR1 GTSNPN, CDR2 SVGIG (reference sequence). Full variable domain (missing parts from reference TRBV30 and TRBJ1-1): SQTIHQWPATLVQPVGSPLSLECTVEGTSNPNLYWYRQAAGRGLQLLFYSVGIGQISSEVPQNLSASRPQDRQFILSSKKLLLSDSGFYLCAWINTEAFFGQGTRLTVV.

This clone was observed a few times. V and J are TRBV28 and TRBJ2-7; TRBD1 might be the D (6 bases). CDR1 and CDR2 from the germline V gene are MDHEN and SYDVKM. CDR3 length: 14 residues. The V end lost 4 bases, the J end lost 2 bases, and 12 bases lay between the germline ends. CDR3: CASSSGQSPYEQYF. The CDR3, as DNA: TGTGCCAGCAGTTCCGGACAGTCACCCTACGAGCAGTACTTC. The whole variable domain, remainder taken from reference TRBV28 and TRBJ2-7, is DVKVTQSSRYLVKRTGEKVFLECVQDMDHENMFWYRQDPGLGLRLIYFSYDVKMKEKGDIPEGYSVSREKKERFSLILESASTNQTSMYLCASSSGQSPYEQYFGPGTRLTVT.

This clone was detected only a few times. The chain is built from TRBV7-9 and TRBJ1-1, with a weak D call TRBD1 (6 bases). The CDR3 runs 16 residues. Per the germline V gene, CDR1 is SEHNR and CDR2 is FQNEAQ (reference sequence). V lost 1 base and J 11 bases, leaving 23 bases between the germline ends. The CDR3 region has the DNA TGTGCCAGCAGCTTAGATGTTTTTCCGAAGGGGGAGTACGCTTTCTTT. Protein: CASSLDVFPKGEYAFF.

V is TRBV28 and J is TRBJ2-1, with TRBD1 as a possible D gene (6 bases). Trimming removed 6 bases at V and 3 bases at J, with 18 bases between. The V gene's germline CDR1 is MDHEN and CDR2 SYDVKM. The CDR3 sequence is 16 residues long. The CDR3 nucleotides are TGTGCCAGCAGAGCCAGGGGTTCCCCGAGCTACAATGAGCAGTTCTTC. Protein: CASRARGSPSYNEQFF.

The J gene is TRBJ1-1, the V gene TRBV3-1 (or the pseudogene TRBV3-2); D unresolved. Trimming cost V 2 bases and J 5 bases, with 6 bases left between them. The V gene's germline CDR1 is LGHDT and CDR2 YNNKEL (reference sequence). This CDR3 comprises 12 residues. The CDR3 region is CASSQSSTEAFF. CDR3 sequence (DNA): TGTGCCAGCAGCCAATCCAGTACTGAAGCTTTCTTT.

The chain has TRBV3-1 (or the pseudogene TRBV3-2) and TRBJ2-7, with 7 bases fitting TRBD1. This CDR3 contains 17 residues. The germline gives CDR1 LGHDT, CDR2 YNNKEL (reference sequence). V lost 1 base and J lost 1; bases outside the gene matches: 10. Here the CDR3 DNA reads TGTGCCAGCAGCCAAGGAACCTGGACAGGAATTTCCTACGAGCAGTACTTC. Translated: CASSQGTWTGISYEQYF.

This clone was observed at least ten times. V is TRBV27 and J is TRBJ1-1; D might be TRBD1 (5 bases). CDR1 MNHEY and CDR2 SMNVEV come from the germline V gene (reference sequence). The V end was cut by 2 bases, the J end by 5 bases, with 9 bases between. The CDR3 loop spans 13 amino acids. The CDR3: CASSLRGRTEAFF. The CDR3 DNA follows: TGTGCCAGCAGTTTAAGGGGAAGGACTGAAGCTTTCTTT.

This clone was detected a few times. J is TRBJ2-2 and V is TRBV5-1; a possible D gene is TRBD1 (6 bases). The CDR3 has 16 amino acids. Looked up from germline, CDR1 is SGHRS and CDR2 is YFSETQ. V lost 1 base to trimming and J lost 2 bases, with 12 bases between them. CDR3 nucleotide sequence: TGCGCCAGCAGCTTGTTCGGGACAAGAAACACCGGGGAGCTGTTTTTT. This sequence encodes CASSLFGTRNTGELFF.

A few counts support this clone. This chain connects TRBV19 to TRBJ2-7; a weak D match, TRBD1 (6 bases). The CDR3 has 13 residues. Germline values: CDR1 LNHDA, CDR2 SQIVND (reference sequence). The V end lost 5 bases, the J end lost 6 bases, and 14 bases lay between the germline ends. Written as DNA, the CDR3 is TGTGCCAGTAGTTTAGGACAGTTTCGCGAGCAGTACTTC. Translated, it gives CASSLGQFREQYF.

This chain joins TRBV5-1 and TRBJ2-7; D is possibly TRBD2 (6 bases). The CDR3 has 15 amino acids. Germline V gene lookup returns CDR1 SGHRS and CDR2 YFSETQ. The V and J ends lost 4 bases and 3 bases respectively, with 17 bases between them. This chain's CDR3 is CASSREPTSNYEQYF. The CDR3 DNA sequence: TGCGCCAGCAGCCGTGAACCGACTAGTAACTACGAGCAGTACTTC.

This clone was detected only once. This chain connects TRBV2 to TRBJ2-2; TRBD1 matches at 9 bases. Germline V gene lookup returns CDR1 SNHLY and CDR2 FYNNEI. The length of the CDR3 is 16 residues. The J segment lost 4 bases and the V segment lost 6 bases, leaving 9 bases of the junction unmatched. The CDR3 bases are TGTGCCAGCAGCCAACAGGGGGCTGTGGTCACCGGGGAGCTGTTTTTT. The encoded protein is CASSQQGAVVTGELFF.

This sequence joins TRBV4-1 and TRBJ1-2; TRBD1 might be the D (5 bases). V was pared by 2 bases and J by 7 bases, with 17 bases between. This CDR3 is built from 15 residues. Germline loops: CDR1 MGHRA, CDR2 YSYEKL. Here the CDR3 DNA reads TGCGCCAGCAGCCAAACCGGGGGACTTTTCTCTGGCTACACCTTC. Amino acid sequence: CASSQTGGLFSGYTF.

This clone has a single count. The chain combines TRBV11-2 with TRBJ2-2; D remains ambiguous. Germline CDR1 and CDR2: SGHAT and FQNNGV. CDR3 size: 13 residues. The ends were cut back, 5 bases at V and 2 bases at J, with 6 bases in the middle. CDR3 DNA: TGTGCCAGCAGCCATACAAACACCGGGGAGCTGTTTTTT. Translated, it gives CASSHTNTGELFF.

CDR3 coding DNA: TGTGCCAGCAGTCCCCCGACAGCGACTAATGAAAAACTGTTTTTT. Its translation: CASSPPTATNEKLFF. This chain uses TRBV28 with TRBJ1-4, with a tentative D call TRBD1 (5 bases). V dropped 5 bases and J dropped 2 bases, with 12 bases sitting between them. The CDR3 runs 15 residues. Looked up from germline, CDR1 is MDHEN and CDR2 is SYDVKM. The full variable domain, rest sourced from reference TRBV28 and TRBJ1-4, is DVKVTQSSRYLVKRTGEKVFLECVQDMDHENMFWYRQDPGLGLRLIYFSYDVKMKEKGDIPEGYSVSREKKERFSLILESASTNQTSMYLCASSPPTATNEKLFFGSGTQLSVL.

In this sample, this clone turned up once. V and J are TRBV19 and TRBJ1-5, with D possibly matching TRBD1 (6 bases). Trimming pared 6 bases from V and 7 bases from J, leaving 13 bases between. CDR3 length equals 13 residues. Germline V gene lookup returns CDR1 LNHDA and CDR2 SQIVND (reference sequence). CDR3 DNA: TGTGCCAGTAGAGAACAGGGTTCGCAGCCCCAGCATTTT. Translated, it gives CASREQGSQPQHF.

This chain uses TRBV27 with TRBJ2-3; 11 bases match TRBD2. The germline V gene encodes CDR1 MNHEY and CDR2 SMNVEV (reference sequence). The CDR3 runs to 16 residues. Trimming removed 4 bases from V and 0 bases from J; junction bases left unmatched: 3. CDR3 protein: CASSSLAGGSTDTQYF. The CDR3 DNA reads TGTGCCAGCAGTTCCCTAGCGGGGGGAAGCACAGATACGCAGTATTTT.

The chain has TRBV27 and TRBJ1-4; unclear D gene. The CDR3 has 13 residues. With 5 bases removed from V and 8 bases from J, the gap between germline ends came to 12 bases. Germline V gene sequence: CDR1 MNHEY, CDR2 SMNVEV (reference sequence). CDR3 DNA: TGTGCCAGCAGTCAGTCCGGAGTGGAAAAACTGTTTTTT. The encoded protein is CASSQSGVEKLFF. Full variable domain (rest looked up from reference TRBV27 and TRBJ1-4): EAQVTQNPRYLITVTGKKLTVTCSQNMNHEYMSWYRQDPGLGLRQIYYSMNVEVTDKGDVPEGYKVSRKEKRNFPLILESPSPNQTSLYFCASSQSGVEKLFFGSGTQLSVL.

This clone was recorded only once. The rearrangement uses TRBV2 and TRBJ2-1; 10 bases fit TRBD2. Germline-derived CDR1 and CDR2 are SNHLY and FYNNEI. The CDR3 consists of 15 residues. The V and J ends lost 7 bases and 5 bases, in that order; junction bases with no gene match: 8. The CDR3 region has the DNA TGTGCCAGCACCATTCGGACTAGCGGCCACAATGAGCAGTTCTTC. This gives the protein CASTIRTSGHNEQFF.

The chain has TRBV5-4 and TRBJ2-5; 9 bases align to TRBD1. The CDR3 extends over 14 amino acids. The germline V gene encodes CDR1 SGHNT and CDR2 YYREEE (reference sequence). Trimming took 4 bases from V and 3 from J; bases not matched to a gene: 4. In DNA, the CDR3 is TGTGCCAGCAGCATAGGACAGGGGAAAGAGACCCAGTACTTC. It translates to CASSIGQGKETQYF. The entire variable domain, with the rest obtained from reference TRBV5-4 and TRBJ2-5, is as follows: ETGVTQSPTHLIKTRGQQVTLRCSSQSGHNTVSWYQQALGQGPQFIFQYYREEENGRGNFPPRFSGLQFPNYSSELNVNALELDDSALYLCASSIGQGKETQYFGPGTRLLVL.

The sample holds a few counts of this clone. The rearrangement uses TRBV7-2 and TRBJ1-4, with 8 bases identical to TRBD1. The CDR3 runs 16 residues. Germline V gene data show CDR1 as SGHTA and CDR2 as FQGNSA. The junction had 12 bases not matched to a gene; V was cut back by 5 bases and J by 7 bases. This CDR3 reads CASSLQTGVEVEKLFF. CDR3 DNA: TGTGCCAGCAGCCTCCAGACAGGGGTTGAAGTTGAAAAACTGTTTTTT.

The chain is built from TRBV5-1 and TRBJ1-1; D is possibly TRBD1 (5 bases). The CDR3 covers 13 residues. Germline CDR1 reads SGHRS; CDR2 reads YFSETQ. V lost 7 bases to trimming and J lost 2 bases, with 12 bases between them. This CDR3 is CASGAGLNTEAFF. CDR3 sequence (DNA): TGCGCCAGCGGGGCAGGGCTCAACACTGAAGCTTTCTTT. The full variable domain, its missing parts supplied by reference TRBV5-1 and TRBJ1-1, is KAGVTQTPRYLIKTRGQQVTLSCSPISGHRSVSWYQQTPGQGLQFLFEYFSETQRNKGNFPGRFSGRQFSNSRSEMNVSTLELGDSALYLCASGAGLNTEAFFGQGTRLTVV.

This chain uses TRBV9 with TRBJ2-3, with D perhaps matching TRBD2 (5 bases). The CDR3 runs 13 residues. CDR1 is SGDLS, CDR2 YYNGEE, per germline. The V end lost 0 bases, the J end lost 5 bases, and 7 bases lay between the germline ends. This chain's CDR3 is CASSVAGEDTQYF. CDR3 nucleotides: TGTGCCAGCAGCGTAGCCGGGGAAGATACGCAGTATTTT.

The CDR3, as DNA: TGTGCCAGCAGCTCGAGGGGAGGGCCTAGCACAGATACGCAGTATTTT. This encodes CASSSRGGPSTDTQYF. The chain employs TRBV3-1 (or the pseudogene TRBV3-2) and TRBJ2-3; 7 bases fit TRBD2. With 5 bases clipped from V and 0 bases from J, the junction kept 8 bases outside the gene matches. In germline, CDR1 is LGHDT, CDR2 YNNKEL (reference sequence). This CDR3 region has 16 residues.

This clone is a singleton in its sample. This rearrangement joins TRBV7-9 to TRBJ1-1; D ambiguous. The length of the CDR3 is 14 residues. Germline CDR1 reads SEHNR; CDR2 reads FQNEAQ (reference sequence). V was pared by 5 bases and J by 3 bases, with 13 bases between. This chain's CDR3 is CASSSRTVDTEAFF. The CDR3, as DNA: TGTGCCAGCAGCAGTCGAACGGTCGACACTGAAGCTTTCTTT.